What follows is one T cell receptor beta chain and its context. The target antigen is unknown. CDR3 length: 13 residues. Trimming removed 7 bases from V and 3 bases from J, with 9 bases in between. The germline gives CDR1 MNHNS, CDR2 SASEGT. These data originate in a study of T cells after yellow fever vaccination. Whole-study findings and limits: Reappearing after the booster were most of the clones from primary vaccination (less than 98% CD4, roughly 86% CD8).

The authors made TCR cDNA by 5'RACE template switching, adding a universal primer site and UMIs. MiXCR, run by TCRdb on the 5' RACE reads, gives a single entry per CDR3 protein. The sample lists hundreds of thousands of distinct CDR3 sequences, over 8% occurring once. The source was PBMCs, collected on the day of the first yellow fever vaccination. This receptor was taken from a man aged 18-30 years who received the YFV17D yellow fever vaccine. V usage is TRBV6-1 and J usage is TRBJ2-2; maybe TRBD1 (6 bases). The CDR3 here is CASMKGDTGELFF. Written as DNA, the CDR3 is TGTGCCAGCATGAAGGGGGACACCGGGGAGCTGTTTTTT.